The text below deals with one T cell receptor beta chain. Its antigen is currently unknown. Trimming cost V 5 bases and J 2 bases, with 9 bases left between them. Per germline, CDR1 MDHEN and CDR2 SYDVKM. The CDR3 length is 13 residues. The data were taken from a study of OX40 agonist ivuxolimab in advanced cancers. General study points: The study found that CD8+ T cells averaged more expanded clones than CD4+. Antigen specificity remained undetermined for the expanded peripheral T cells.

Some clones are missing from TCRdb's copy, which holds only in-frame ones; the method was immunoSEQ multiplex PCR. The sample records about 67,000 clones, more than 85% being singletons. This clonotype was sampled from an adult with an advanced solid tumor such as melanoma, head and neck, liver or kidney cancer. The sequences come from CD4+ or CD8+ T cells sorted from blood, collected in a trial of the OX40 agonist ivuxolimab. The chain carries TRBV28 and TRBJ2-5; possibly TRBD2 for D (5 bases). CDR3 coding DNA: TGTGCCAGCAGTCGAACGGGACAAGAGACCCAGTACTTC. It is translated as CASSRTGQETQYF. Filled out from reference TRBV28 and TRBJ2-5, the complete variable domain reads DVKVTQSSRYLVKRTGEKVFLECVQDMDHENMFWYRQDPGLGLRLIYFSYDVKMKEKGDIPEGYSVSREKKERFSLILESASTNQTSMYLCASSRTGQETQYFGPGTRLLVL.